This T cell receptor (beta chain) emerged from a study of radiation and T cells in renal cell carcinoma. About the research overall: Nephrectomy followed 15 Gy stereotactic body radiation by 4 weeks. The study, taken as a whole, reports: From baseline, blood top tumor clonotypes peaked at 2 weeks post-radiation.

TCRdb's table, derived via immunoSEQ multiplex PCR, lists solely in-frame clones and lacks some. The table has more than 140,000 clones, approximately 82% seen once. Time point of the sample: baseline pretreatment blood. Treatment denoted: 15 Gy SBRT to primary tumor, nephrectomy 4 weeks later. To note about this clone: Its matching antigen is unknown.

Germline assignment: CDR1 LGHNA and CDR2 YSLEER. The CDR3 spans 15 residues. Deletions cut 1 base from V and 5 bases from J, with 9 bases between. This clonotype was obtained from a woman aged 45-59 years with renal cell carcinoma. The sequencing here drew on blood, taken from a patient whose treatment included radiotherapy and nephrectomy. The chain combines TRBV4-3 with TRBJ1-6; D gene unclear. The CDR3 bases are TGCGCCAGCAGCCAAGTGGCAGGAAATAATTCACCCCTCCACTTT. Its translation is CASSQVAGNNSPLHF.